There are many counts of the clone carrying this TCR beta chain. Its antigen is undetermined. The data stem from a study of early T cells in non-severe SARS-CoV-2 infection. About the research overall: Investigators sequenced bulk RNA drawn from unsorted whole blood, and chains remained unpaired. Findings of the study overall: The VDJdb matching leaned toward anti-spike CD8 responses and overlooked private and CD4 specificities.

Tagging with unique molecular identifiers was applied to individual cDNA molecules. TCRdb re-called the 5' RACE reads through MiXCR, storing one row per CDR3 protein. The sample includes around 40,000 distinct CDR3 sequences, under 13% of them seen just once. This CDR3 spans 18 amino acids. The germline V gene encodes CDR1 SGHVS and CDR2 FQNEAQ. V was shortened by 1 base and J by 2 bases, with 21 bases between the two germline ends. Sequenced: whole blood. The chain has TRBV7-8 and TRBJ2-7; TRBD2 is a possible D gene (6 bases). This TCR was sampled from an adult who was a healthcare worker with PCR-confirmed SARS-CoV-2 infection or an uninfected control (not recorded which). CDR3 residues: CASSLGGMTAGLAYEQYF. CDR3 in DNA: TGTGCCAGCAGCTTAGGTGGGATGACGGCGGGACTTGCCTACGAGCAGTACTTC. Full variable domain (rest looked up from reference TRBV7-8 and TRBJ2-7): GAGVSQSPRYKVAKRGQDVALRCDPISGHVSLFWYQQALGQGPEFLTYFQNEAQLDKSGLPSDRFFAERPEGSVSTLKIQRTQQEDSAVYLCASSLGGMTAGLAYEQYFGPGTRLTVT.